The present TCR beta chain was sequenced within a study of metastatic and nonmetastatic thyroid tumors. Study summary: A comparison of repertoires was made across blood and tumor or nodule tissue from malignant and benign thyroid patients. Study outcomes and limitations: The study reportedly found significantly higher TCR beta diversity in malignant thyroid tumors than benign nodules, in blood and tumor.

In regard to this clone: Antigen specificity is unknown.

TCRdb re-analyzed the PCR reads using MiXCR. The repertoire includes roughly 39,000 clones, over 40% of them detected once, and around 24% sits in the top ten. Per the germline V gene, CDR1 is SNHLY and CDR2 is FYNNEI. The germline V and J ends were trimmed by 2 bases and 2 bases, with 7 bases remaining between them. The CDR3 sequence is 13 residues long. Patients had received no treatment of any kind before thyroid surgery. The sequenced material came from tumor tissue. The TCR originated in a male donor with papillary thyroid cancer or a benign thyroid nodule (not recorded which). Some clones in this sample may be carry-over from other donors' samples. The rearrangement uses TRBV2 and TRBJ2-7; D is ambiguous. CDR3 sequence (DNA): TGTGCCAGCAGTGAAAGACGGGCCTACGAGCAGTACTTC. Its protein is CASSERRAYEQYF.